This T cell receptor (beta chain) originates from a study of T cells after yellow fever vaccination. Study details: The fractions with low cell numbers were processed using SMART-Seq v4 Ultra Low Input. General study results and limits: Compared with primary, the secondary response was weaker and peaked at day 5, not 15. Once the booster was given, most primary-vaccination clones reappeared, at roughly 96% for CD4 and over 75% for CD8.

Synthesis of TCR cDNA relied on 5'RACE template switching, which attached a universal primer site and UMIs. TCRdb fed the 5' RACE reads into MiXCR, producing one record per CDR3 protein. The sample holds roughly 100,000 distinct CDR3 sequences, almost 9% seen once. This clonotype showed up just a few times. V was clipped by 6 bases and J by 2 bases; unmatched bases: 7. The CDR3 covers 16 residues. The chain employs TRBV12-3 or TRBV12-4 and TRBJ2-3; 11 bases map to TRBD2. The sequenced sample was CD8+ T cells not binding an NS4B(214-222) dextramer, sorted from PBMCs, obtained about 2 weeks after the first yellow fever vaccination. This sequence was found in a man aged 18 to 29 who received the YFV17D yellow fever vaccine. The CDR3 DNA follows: TGTGCCAGCAGGGCCGGGACTAGCGGAACCACAGATACGCAGTATTTT. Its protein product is CASRAGTSGTTDTQYF.